The present entry profiles one TCR beta chain with its context. As originally analysed: Estimates of nucleated cell counts were drawn from the amplification of reference gene primers. The table came from immunoSEQ multiplex PCR; TCRdb's copy has only in-frame clones and leaves some out. Clonal size and the V and J genes are those of that table, whereas D and trimming came from the DNA. The sample records more than 200,000 clones, about four fifths being singletons. CDR1 MGHRA and CDR2 YSYEKL come from the germline V gene. CDR3 length equals 17 residues. The trim removed 0 bases at V and 5 bases at J, leaving 11 bases unmatched. The sample originates from a study of blood T cell repertoires in COVID-19. Study-wide context: Collection of acute and convalescent COVID-19 samples took place in the United States, Italy and Spain. Sample material is recorded as cDNA or gDNA derived from T cells, B-cell-depleted T cells, or PBMCs.

The source is a woman at least 80 years old with acute or convalescent COVID-19. The V and J genes are TRBV4-1 and TRBJ2-5; 8 positions match TRBD2. Material for sequencing was peripheral blood. This CDR3 is CASSQDEGLGEGETQYF. The CDR3 DNA reads TGCGCCAGCAGCCAAGACGAGGGACTAGGGGAAGGCGAGACCCAGTACTTC.